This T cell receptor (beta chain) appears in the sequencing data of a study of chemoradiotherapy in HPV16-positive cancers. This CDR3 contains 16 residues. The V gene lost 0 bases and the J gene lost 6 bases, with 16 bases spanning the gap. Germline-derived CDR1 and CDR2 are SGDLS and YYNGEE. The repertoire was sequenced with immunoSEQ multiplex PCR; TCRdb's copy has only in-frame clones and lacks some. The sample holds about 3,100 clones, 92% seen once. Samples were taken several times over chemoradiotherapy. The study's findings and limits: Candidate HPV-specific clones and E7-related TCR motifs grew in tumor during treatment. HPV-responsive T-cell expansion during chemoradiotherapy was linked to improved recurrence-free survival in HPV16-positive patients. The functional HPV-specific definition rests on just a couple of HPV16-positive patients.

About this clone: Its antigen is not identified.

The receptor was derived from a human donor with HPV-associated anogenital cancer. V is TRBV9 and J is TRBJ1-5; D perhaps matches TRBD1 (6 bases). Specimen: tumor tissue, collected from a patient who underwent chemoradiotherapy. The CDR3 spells CASSVGAGEVGQPQHF. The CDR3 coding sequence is TGTGCCAGCAGCGTAGGGGCAGGGGAGGTCGGTCAGCCCCAGCATTTT.